This TCR beta chain was captured by sequencing in a study of OX40 agonist ivuxolimab in advanced cancers. Study results and limitations: Clonal expansion among partial responders at 0.1-3.0 mg/kg ranked near the lowest.

Autoimmune disease history or systemic immunosuppression barred patients. Sampling of blood occurred at baseline, cycle 4 day 1, and cycle 7 day 1. Germline V gene data show CDR1 as MNHEY and CDR2 as SVGAGI. The ends were cut back, 0 bases at V and 1 base at J, with 12 bases in the middle. The CDR3 has 16 amino acids. Worth noting for this clone: Its target is unknown.

TCRdb keeps only in-frame clones here, not all; method: immunoSEQ multiplex PCR. The data show over 55,000 clones, with more than 70% seen just once and around 8% held by the top ten. This material consisted of CD4+ or CD8+ T cells sorted from blood, taken in a trial of the OX40 agonist ivuxolimab. This TCR came from an adult with an advanced solid tumor such as melanoma, head and neck, liver or kidney cancer. The chain links TRBV6-5 to TRBJ2-5; D unresolved. The CDR3 region is CASSYSVWAAQETQYF. As DNA, the CDR3 is TGTGCCAGCAGTTACTCCGTGTGGGCAGCCCAAGAGACCCAGTACTTC.